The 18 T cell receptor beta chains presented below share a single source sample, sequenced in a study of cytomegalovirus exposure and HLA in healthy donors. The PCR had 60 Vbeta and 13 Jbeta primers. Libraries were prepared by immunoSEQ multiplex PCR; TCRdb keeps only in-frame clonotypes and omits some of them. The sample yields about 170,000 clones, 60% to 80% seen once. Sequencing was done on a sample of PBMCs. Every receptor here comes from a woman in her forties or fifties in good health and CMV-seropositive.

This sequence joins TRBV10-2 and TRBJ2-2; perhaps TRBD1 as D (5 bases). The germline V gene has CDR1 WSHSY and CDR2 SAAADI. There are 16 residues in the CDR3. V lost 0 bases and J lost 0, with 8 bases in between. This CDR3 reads CASSESGRANTGELFF. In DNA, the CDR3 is TGCGCCAGCAGTGAGTCAGGCAGGGCGAACACCGGGGAGCTGTTTTTT.

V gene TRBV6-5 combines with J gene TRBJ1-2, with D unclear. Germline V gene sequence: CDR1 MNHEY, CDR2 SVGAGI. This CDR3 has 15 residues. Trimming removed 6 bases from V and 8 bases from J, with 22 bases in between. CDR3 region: CASSPSGVMVRGYTF. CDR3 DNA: TGTGCCAGCAGCCCCTCCGGAGTTATGGTCCGGGGCTACACCTTC.

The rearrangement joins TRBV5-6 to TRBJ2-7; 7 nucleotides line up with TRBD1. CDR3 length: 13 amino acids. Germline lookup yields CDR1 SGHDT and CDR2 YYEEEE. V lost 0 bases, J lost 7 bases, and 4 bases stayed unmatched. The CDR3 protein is CASSLAGGREQYF. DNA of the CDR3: TGTGCCAGCAGCTTGGCAGGGGGTCGAGAGCAGTACTTC.

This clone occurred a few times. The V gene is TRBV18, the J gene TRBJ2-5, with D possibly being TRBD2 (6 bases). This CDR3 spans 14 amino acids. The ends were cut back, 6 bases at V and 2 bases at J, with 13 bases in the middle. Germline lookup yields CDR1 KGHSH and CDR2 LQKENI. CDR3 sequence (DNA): TGTGCCAGCTCCCCGTGGGGGGTACAAGAGACCCAGTACTTC. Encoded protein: CASSPWGVQETQYF.

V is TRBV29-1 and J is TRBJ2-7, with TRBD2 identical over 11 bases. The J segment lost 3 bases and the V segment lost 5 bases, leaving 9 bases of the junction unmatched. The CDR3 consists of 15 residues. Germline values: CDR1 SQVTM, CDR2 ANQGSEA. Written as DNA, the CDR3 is TGCAGCGTTCTACTAGCGGGAGTCTCCTTCTACGAGCAGTACTTC. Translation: CSVLLAGVSFYEQYF.

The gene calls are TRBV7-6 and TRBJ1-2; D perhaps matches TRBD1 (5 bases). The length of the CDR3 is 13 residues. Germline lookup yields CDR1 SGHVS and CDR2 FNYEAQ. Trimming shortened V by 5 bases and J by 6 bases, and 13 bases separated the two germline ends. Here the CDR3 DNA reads TGTGCCAGCAGCGCTGAACAGGAAGATGGCTACACCTTC. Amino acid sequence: CASSAEQEDGYTF.

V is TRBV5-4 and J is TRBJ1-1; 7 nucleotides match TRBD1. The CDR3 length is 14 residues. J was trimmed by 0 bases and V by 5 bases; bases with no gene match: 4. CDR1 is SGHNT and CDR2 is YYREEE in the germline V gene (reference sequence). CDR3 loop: CASSRQGMNTEAFF. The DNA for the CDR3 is TGTGCCAGCAGTCGACAGGGAATGAACACTGAAGCTTTCTTT.

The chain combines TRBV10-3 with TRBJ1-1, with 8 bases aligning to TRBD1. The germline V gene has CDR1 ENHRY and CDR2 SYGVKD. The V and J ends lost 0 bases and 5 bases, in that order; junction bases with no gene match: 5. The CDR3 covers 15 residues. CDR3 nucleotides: TGTGCCATCAGTGAGTCGAGAACAGGGGGGACTGAAGCTTTCTTT. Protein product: CAISESRTGGTEAFF.

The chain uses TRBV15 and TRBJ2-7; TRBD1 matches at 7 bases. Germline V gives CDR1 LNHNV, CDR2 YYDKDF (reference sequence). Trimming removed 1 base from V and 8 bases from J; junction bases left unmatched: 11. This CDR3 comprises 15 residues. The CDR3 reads CATSRAGTEVRQQYF. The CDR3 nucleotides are TGTGCCACCAGCAGAGCCGGGACAGAAGTTCGCCAGCAGTACTTC. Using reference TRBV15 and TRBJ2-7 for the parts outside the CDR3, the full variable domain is DAMVIQNPRYQVTQFGKPVTLSCSQTLNHNVMYWYQQKSSQAPKLLFHYYDKDFNNEADTPDNFQSRRPNTSFCFLDIRSPGLGDTAMYLCATSRAGTEVRQQYFGPGTRLTVT.

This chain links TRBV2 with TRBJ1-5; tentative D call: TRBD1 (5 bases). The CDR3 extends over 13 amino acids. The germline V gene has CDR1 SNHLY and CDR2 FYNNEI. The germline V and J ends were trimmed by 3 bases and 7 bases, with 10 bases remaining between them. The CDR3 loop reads CASSDRGGQPQHF. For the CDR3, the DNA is TGTGCCAGCAGTGACCGGGGGGGGCAGCCCCAGCATTTT.

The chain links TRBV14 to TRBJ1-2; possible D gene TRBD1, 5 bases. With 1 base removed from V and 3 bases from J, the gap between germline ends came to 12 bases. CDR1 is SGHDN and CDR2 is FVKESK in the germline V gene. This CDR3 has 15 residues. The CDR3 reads CASSQVPGGDYGYTF. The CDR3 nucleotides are TGTGCCAGCAGCCAAGTGCCGGGGGGAGACTATGGCTACACCTTC.

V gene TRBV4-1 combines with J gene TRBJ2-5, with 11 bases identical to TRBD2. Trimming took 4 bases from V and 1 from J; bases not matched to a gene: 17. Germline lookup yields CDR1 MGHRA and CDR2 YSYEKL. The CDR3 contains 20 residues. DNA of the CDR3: TGCGCCAGCAGCCCTATTGGATGGGGACTAGCGGAGGGGGTCCAAGAGACCCAGTACTTC. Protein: CASSPIGWGLAEGVQETQYF.

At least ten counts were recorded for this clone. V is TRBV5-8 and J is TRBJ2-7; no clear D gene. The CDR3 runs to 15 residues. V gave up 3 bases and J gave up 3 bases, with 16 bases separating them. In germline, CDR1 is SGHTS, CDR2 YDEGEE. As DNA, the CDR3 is TGTGCCAGCAGCTCCTATCTCGAGGCCAGCTACGAGCAGTACTTC. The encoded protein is CASSSYLEASYEQYF.

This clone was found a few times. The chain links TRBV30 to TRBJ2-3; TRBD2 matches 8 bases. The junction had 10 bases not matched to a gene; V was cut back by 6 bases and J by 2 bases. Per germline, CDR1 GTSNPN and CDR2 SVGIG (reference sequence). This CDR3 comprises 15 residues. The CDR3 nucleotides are TGTGCCTGTGGAGCGGGGCGGGGGGCCACAGATACGCAGTATTTT. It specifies CACGAGRGATDTQYF.

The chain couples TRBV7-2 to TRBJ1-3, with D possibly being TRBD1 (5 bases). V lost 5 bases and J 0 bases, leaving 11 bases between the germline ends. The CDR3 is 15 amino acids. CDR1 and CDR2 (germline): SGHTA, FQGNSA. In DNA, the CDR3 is TGTGCCAGCAGCCGGGACTCAAGCTCTGGAAACACCATATATTTT. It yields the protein CASSRDSSSGNTIYF.

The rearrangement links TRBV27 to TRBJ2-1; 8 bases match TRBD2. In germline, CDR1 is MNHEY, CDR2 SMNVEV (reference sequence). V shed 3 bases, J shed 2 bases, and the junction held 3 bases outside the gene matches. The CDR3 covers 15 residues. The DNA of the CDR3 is TGTGCCAGCAGTTTGACTAGCGACGCCTACAATGAGCAGTTCTTC. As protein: CASSLTSDAYNEQFF.

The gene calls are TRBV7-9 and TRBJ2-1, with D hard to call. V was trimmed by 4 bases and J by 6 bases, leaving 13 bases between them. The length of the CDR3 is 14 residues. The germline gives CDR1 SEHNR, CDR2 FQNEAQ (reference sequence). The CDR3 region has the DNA TGTGCCAGCAGCTCCCTAGATGTCCTCAATGAGCAGTTCTTC. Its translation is CASSSLDVLNEQFF. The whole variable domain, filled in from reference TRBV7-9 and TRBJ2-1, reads DTGVSQNPRHKITKRGQNVTFRCDPISEHNRLYWYRQTLGQGPEFLTYFQNEAQLEKSRLLSDRFSAERPKGSFSTLEIQRTEQGDSAMYLCASSSLDVLNEQFFGPGTRLTVL.

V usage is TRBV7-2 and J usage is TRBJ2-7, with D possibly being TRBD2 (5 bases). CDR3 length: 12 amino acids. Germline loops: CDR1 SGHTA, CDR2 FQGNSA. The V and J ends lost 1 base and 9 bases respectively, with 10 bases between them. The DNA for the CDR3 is TGTGCCAGCAGCTTAGAGAGGGTTTGGCAGTACTTC. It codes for CASSLERVWQYF.